This T cell receptor (beta chain) was obtained from a study of blood T cells in healthy people across ages. Findings of the study overall: Per million T cells, the diversity of TCR beta decreased roughly linearly as age advanced.

The authors ran a second PCR of roughly 7 to 11 cycles using a sample-barcoded 5' primer and a J-beta primer mix. TCRdb re-derived calls from the 5' RACE reads in MiXCR, one entry per CDR3 protein. The sample yields around 1.5 million distinct CDR3 sequences, about 32% seen once. With regard to this clonotype: The antigen remains unidentified.

The germline V gene encodes CDR1 DFQATT and CDR2 SNEGSKA (reference sequence). Unmatched junction bases numbered 6, after V lost 2 bases and J lost 5 bases. The CDR3 covers 13 residues. The chain uses TRBV20-1 and TRBJ2-7; 7 positions agree with TRBD2. The sequenced sample consisted of blood. This receptor was obtained from a woman aged 30 to 39 in good health. CDR3 loop: CSARIVGGDEQYF. The CDR3 DNA is TGCAGTGCTAGAATAGTGGGAGGGGACGAGCAGTACTTC.